Each of the 19 T cell receptor beta chains below was sequenced from the same sample in a study of blood T cell repertoires in COVID-19. Method: immunoSEQ multiplex PCR; TCRdb's copy keeps in-frame clones and lacks some. The table shows around 250,000 clones, with approximately 83% occurring only once. Sequencing was carried out using PBMCs or T cells enriched from blood (not recorded which). The receptors derive from a woman in her 50s who had recovered from COVID-19.

The CDR3 DNA follows: TGTGCCAGCACACCAGGGGGACTAGCGGGGGGATTCACAGATACGCAGTATTTT. Encoded protein: CASTPGGLAGGFTDTQYF. J is TRBJ2-3 and V is TRBV5-4; 15 bases are shared with TRBD2. The CDR3 sequence is 18 residues long. V lost 6 bases and J lost 2; bases outside the gene matches: 10. Germline V gene sequence: CDR1 SGHNT, CDR2 YYREEE (reference sequence).

The CDR3 DNA follows: TGTGCCAGCAGCAGGACAGGGGCCCCCTACGAGCAGTACTTC. This translates into CASSRTGAPYEQYF. This chain uses TRBV6-5 with TRBJ2-7; 9 nucleotides line up with TRBD1. The V gene's germline CDR1 is MNHEY and CDR2 SVGAGI. Germline trimming cut 6 bases from V and 2 bases from J; bases unmatched to any gene: 5. The CDR3 covers 14 residues.

The genes are TRBV28 and TRBJ1-5; unclear D gene. The CDR3 sequence is 14 residues long. Germline CDR1 MDHEN, CDR2 SYDVKM. The germline V and J ends were trimmed by 6 bases and 0 bases, with 9 bases remaining between them. The CDR3 region is CASRHNPSNQPQHF. In DNA, the CDR3 is TGTGCCAGCAGACACAACCCTAGCAATCAGCCCCAGCATTTT.

In this sample, this clone turned up a few times. The rearrangement uses TRBV28 and TRBJ1-3; unclear D gene. Germline loops: CDR1 MDHEN, CDR2 SYDVKM. The length of the CDR3 is 16 residues. V gave up 6 bases and J gave up 0 bases, with 15 bases separating them. DNA for the CDR3: TGTGCCAGCAGCCCTCCAGGAACCATCTCTGGAAACACCATATATTTT. Protein product: CASSPPGTISGNTIYF.

This sequence joins TRBV7-3 and TRBJ1-6, with 7 bases that match TRBD1. The CDR3 runs 15 residues. In germline, CDR1 is SGHTA, CDR2 FQGTGA. Trimming removed 6 bases from V and 7 bases from J; junction bases left unmatched: 9. CDR3 coding DNA: TGTGCCAGCAGGTGTCGACAGGGCGAGAATTCACCCCTCCACTTT. Its protein is CASRCRQGENSPLHF.

V is TRBV7-8 and J is TRBJ2-7; TRBD2 agrees at 8 bases. The V gene's germline CDR1 is SGHVS and CDR2 FQNEAQ. The J segment lost 5 bases and the V segment lost 5 bases, leaving 11 bases of the junction unmatched. The CDR3 loop spans 15 amino acids. CDR3: CASSPRLAGWNEQYF. In DNA, the CDR3 is TGTGCCAGCAGCCCCCGTCTAGCGGGCTGGAACGAGCAGTACTTC.

The gene calls are TRBV6-1 and TRBJ1-3; 8 nucleotides match TRBD1. Per germline, CDR1 MNHNS and CDR2 SASEGT. The CDR3 contains 17 residues. V lost 3 bases to trimming and J lost 2 bases; unmatched junction nucleotides: 9. The CDR3 DNA sequence: TGTGCCAGCAGTGAGCAGGGGGCGCAGAGACCTGGAAACACCATATATTTT. It is translated as CASSEQGAQRPGNTIYF.

The chain joins TRBV6-2 or TRBV6-3 to TRBJ1-1, with D unresolved. The length of the CDR3 is 13 residues. CDR1 and CDR2 from the germline V gene are MNHEY and SVGEGT. V was pared by 6 bases and J by 7 bases, with 15 bases between. The CDR3 DNA follows: TGTGCCAGCAGCCTTAGCCTGGATATTGAAGCTTTCTTT. Its translation: CASSLSLDIEAFF.

The V gene is TRBV19, the J gene TRBJ2-1; 7 positions match TRBD2. Looked up from germline, CDR1 is LNHDA and CDR2 is SQIVND (reference sequence). CDR3 length: 15 amino acids. The ends lost 0 bases at V and 6 bases at J; junction bases unmatched: 5. CDR3 protein: CASSIEAAGSNEQFF. Written as DNA, the CDR3 is TGTGCCAGTAGTATAGAGGCAGCGGGAAGCAATGAGCAGTTCTTC.

This clone was counted a few times. This chain joins TRBV19 and TRBJ2-7; TRBD1 matches at 8 bases. The V segment lost 5 bases and the J segment 7 bases; nucleotides outside the gene matches: 7. The CDR3 contains 13 residues. CDR1 is LNHDA and CDR2 is SQIVND in the germline V gene (reference sequence). The CDR3 protein is CASSPRTGWEQYF. The CDR3, as DNA: TGTGCCAGTAGTCCCCGGACAGGGTGGGAGCAGTACTTC.

The chain joins TRBV5-1 to TRBJ2-2, with D perhaps TRBD1 (6 bases). V lost 6 bases and J 6 bases, leaving 12 bases between the germline ends. Germline lookup yields CDR1 SGHRS and CDR2 YFSETQ. The CDR3 runs to 13 residues. The chain's CDR3 is CASTPGAAGELFF. In DNA form, the CDR3 reads TGCGCCAGCACACCAGGGGCGGCCGGGGAGCTGTTTTTT.

The CDR3 nucleotides read TGTGCCATCAGTGAGGGACTGCCGTCGTTTGGCTACACCTTC. Its translation is CAISEGLPSFGYTF. The chain couples TRBV10-3 to TRBJ1-2; D is undetermined. CDR1 ENHRY and CDR2 SYGVKD come from the germline V gene. The CDR3 consists of 14 residues. V shed 2 bases and J shed 7 bases, with 14 bases lying between them.

J is TRBJ2-7 and V is TRBV5-1; 15 nucleotides line up with TRBD2. CDR1 and CDR2 (germline): SGHRS, YFSETQ. Losses at the gene ends were 4 bases for V and 3 bases for J; bases not matched to a gene: 14. CDR3 size: 19 residues. CDR3 nucleotide sequence: TGCGCCAGCAGCCCCGGACTAGCGGGAGGGCATCGTGTTTACTACGAGCAGTACTTC. It specifies CASSPGLAGGHRVYYEQYF.

In its sample, this clone was seen a few times. This rearrangement joins TRBV5-1 to TRBJ1-4, with 8 bases matching TRBD1. This CDR3 has 15 amino acids. CDR1 SGHRS and CDR2 YFSETQ come from the germline V gene. Trimming at V came to 0 bases and at J to 6 bases, leaving 4 bases not matched to a gene. This chain's CDR3 is CASSLEGQGYEKLFF. The CDR3 DNA reads TGCGCCAGCAGCTTGGAAGGACAGGGCTATGAAAAACTGTTTTTT.

The chain recombines TRBV15 with TRBJ2-1, with 12 bases identical to TRBD2. CDR3 length equals 17 residues. Germline-derived CDR1 and CDR2 are LNHNV and YYDKDF (reference sequence). V was pared by 1 base and J by 7 bases, with 8 bases of the junction left unmatched. The CDR3 nucleotides are TGTGCCACCAGCAGAGTATCAGGGACTAGCGGGCAGAATGAGCAGTTCTTC. This codes for CATSRVSGTSGQNEQFF.

The V and J genes are TRBV28 and TRBJ1-2; possible D gene TRBD1, 5 bases. V dropped 7 bases and J dropped 0 bases, with 15 bases sitting between them. The CDR3 runs to 15 residues. Germline-derived CDR1 and CDR2 are MDHEN and SYDVKM. The DNA for the CDR3 is TGTGCCAGCACCATAGGGGCCACCTCTAACTATGGCTACACCTTC. It translates to CASTIGATSNYGYTF.

This chain links TRBV29-1 with TRBJ1-3; weak D call: TRBD1 (6 bases). Deletions cut 6 bases from V and 4 bases from J, with 13 bases between. Germline CDR1 reads SQVTM; CDR2 reads ANQGSEA. The CDR3 sequence is 13 residues long. CDR3 loop: CSVRGSGGNTIYF. The DNA of the CDR3 is TGCAGCGTCAGGGGTTCAGGAGGAAACACCATATATTTT.

The rearrangement joins TRBV23-1 to TRBJ2-3; TRBD2 matches at 9 bases. TRBV23-1 is marked as an open reading frame, function uncertain. After removal of 6 bases from V and 0 bases from J, the junction contained 4 bases not matched to a gene. CDR3 length equals 15 residues. The CDR3 reads CASRKTSGSTDTQYF. CDR3 DNA sequence: TGCGCCAGCAGGAAGACTAGCGGTAGCACAGATACGCAGTATTTT.

This clone came up a few times. This sequence joins TRBV5-6 and TRBJ2-1; weak D call: TRBD2 (6 bases). The CDR3 totals 13 residues. V lost 3 bases and J 9 bases, leaving 13 bases between the germline ends. Germline V gives CDR1 SGHDT, CDR2 YYEEEE. Written as DNA, the CDR3 is TGTGCCAGCAGCTGGGGACCAGCGGGTGAGCAGTTCTTC. It is translated as CASSWGPAGEQFF.